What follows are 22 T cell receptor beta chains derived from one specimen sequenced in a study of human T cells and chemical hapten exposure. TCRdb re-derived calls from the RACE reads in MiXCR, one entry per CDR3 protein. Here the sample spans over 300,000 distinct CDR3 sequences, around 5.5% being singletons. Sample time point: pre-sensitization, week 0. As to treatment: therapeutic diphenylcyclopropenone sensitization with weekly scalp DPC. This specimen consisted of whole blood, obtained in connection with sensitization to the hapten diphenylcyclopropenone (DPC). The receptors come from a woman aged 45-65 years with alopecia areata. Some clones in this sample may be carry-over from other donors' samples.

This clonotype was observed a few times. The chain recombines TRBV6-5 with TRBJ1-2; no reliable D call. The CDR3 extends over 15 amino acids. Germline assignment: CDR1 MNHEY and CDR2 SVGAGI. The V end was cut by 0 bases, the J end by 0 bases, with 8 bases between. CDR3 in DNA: TGTGCCAGCAGTTACTCGATTCAGACTAACTATGGCTACACCTTC. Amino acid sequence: CASSYSIQTNYGYTF.

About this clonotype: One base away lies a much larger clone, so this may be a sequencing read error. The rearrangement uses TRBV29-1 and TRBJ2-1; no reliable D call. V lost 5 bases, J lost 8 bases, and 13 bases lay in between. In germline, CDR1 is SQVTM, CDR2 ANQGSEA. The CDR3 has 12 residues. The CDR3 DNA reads TGCAGCGTTTTGGACGGAAACTATGAGCAGTTCTTC. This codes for CSVLDGNYEQFF.

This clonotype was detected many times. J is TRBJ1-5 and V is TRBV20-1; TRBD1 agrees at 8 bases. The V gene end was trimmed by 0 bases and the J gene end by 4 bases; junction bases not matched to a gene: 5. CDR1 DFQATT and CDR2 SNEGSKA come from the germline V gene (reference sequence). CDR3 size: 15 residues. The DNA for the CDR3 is TGCAGTGCTAGAGATTCGGGACAGGAGAATCAGCCCCAGCATTTT. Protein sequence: CSARDSGQENQPQHF.

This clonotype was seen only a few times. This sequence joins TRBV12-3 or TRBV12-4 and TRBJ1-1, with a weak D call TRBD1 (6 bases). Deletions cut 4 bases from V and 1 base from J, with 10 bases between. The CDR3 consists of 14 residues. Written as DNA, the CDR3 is TGTGCCAGCAGTTACAGGGCTTCGAACACTGAAGCTTTCTTT. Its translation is CASSYRASNTEAFF.

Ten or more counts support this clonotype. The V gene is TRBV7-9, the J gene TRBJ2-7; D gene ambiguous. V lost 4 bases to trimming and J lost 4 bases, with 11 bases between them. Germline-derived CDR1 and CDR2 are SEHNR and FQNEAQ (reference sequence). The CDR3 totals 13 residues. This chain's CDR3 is CASSSPSDYEQYF. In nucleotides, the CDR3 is TGTGCCAGCAGCTCTCCTTCAGATTACGAGCAGTACTTC.

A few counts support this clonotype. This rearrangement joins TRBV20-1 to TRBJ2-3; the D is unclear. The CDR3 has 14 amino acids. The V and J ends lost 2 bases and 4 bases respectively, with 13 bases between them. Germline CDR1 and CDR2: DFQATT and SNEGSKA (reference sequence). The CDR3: CSARPSSGADTQYF. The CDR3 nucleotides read TGCAGTGCTAGACCGTCTTCGGGCGCAGATACGCAGTATTTT.

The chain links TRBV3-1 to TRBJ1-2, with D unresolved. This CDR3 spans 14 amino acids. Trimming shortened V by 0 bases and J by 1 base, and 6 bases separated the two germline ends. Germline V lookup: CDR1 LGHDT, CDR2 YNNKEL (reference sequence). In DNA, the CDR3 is TGTGCCAGCAGCCAAGAACGGATTAACTATGGCTACACCTTC. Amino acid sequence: CASSQERINYGYTF.

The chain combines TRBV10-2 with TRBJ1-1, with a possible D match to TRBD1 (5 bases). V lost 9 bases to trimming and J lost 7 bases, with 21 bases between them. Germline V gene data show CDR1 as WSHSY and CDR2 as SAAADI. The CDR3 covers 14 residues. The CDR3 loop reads CASSTLGVTIEAFF. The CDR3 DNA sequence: TGCGCCAGTTCCACCTTAGGGGTAACGATTGAAGCTTTCTTT.

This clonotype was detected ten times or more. CDR3 DNA: TGTGCCAGCAGCGTAGAGCCAGCGGGAGTGGCGAGCACAGATACGCAGTATTTT. Its protein product is CASSVEPAGVASTDTQYF. The chain recombines TRBV9 with TRBJ2-3, with 8 bases identical to TRBD2. This CDR3 region has 18 residues. The V and J ends lost 0 bases and 0 bases, in that order; junction bases with no gene match: 9. CDR1 and CDR2 (germline): SGDLS, YYNGEE.

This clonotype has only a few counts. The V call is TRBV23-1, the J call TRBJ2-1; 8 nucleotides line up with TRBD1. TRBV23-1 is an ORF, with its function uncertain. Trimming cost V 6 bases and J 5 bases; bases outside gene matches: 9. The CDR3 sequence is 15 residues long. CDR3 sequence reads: CASRPTDRGDNEQFF. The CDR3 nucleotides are TGCGCCAGCAGACCTACAGACAGGGGAGACAATGAGCAGTTCTTC.

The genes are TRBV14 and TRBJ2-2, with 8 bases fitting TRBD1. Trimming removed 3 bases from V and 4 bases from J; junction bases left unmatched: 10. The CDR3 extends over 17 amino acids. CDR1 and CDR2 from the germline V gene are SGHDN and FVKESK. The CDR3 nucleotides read TGTGCCAGCAGCCATAACAGGGGGTCCCTACCCACCGGGGAGCTGTTTTTT. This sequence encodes CASSHNRGSLPTGELFF.

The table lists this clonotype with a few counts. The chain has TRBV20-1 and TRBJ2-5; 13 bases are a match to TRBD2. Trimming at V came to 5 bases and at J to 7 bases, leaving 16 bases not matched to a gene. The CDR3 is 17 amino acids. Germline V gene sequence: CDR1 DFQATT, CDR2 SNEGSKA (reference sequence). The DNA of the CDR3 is TGCAGTGCTTCCCACCTCGGACTAGCGGGGGCCGGGGGGACCCAGTACTTC. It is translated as CSASHLGLAGAGGTQYF.

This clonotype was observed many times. For the CDR3, the DNA is TGTGCCAGCAGCTTCGACGGGAGCAGAGAGACCCAGTACTTC. Encoded protein: CASSFDGSRETQYF. V and J are TRBV7-9 and TRBJ2-5; tentatively, D is TRBD2 (6 bases). The length of the CDR3 is 14 residues. CDR1 SEHNR and CDR2 FQNEAQ come from the germline V gene (reference sequence). V lost 3 bases, J lost 4 bases, and 12 bases lay in between.

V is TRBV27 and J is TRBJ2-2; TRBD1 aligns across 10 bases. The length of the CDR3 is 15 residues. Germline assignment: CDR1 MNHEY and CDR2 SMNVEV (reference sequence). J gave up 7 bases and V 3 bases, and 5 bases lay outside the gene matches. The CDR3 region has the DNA TGTGCCAGCAGTTTCGGGACAGGGGTGCTCGGGGAGCTGTTTTTT. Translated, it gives CASSFGTGVLGELFF.

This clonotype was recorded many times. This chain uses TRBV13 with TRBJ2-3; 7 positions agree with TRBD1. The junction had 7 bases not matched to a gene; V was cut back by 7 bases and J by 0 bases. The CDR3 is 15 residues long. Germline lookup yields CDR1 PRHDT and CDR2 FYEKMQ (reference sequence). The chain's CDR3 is CASTTRTGSTDTQYF. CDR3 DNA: TGTGCCAGCACTACCCGGACAGGTAGCACAGATACGCAGTATTTT. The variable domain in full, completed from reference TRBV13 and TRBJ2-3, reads AAGVIQSPRHLIKEKRETATLKCYPIPRHDTVYWYQQGPGQDPQFLISFYEKMQSDKGSIPDRFSAQQFSDYHSELNMSSLELGDSALYFCASTTRTGSTDTQYFGPGTRLTVL.

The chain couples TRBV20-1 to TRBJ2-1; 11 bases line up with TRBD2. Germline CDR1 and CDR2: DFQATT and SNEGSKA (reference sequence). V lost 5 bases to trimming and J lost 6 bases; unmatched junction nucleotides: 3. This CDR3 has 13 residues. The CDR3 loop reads CSAPLAGVNEQFF. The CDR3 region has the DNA TGCAGTGCTCCACTAGCGGGAGTCAATGAGCAGTTCTTC.

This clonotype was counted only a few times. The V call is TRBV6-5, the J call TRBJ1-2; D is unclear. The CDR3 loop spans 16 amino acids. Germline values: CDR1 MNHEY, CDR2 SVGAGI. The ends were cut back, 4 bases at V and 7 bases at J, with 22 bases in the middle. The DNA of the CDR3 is TGTGCCAGCAGTTCCGGTAGGGCTCGGGAAGGTTTTGGCTACACCTTC. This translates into CASSSGRAREGFGYTF.

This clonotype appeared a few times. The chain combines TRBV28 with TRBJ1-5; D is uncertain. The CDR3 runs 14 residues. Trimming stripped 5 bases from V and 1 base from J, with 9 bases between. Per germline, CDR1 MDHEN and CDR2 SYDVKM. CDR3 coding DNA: TGTGCCAGCAGTCACCACCGCAGCAATCAGCCCCAGCATTTT. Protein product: CASSHHRSNQPQHF.

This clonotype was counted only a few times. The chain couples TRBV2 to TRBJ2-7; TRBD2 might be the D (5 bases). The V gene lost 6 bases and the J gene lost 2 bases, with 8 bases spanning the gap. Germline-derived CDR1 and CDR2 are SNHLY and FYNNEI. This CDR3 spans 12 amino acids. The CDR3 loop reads CASRAGAYEQYF. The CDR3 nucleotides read TGTGCCAGCAGAGCCGGGGCCTACGAGCAGTACTTC. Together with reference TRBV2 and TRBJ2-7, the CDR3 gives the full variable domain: EPEVTQTPSHQVTQMGQEVILRCVPISNHLYFYWYRQILGQKVEFLVSFYNNEISEKSEIFDDQFSVERPDGSNFTLKIRSTKLEDSAMYFCASRAGAYEQYFGPGTRLTVT.

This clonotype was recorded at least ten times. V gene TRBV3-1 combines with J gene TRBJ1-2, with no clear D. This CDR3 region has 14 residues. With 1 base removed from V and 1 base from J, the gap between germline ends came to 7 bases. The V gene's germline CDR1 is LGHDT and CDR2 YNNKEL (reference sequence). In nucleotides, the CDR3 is TGTGCCAGCAGCCAAGCGGTTGGTAACTATGGCTACACCTTC. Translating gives CASSQAVGNYGYTF. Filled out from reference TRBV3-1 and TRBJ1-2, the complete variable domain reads DTAVSQTPKYLVTQMGNDKSIKCEQNLGHDTMYWYKQDSKKFLKIMFSYNNKELIINETVPNRFSPKSPDKAHLNLHINSLELGDSAVYFCASSQAVGNYGYTFGSGTRLTVV.

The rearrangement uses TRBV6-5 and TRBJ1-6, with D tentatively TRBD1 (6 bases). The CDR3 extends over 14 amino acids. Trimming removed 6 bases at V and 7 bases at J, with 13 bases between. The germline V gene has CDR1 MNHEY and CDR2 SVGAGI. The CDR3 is CASSGQIFNSPLHF. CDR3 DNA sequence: TGTGCCAGCAGCGGACAGATTTTCAATTCACCCCTCCACTTT.

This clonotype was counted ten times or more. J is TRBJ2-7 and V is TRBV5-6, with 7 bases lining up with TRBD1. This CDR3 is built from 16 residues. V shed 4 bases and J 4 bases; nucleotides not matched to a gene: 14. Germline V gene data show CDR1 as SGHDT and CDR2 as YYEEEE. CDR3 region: CASSTKRQGRMYEQYF. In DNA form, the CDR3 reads TGTGCCAGCAGCACGAAGCGACAGGGTCGAATGTACGAGCAGTACTTC.